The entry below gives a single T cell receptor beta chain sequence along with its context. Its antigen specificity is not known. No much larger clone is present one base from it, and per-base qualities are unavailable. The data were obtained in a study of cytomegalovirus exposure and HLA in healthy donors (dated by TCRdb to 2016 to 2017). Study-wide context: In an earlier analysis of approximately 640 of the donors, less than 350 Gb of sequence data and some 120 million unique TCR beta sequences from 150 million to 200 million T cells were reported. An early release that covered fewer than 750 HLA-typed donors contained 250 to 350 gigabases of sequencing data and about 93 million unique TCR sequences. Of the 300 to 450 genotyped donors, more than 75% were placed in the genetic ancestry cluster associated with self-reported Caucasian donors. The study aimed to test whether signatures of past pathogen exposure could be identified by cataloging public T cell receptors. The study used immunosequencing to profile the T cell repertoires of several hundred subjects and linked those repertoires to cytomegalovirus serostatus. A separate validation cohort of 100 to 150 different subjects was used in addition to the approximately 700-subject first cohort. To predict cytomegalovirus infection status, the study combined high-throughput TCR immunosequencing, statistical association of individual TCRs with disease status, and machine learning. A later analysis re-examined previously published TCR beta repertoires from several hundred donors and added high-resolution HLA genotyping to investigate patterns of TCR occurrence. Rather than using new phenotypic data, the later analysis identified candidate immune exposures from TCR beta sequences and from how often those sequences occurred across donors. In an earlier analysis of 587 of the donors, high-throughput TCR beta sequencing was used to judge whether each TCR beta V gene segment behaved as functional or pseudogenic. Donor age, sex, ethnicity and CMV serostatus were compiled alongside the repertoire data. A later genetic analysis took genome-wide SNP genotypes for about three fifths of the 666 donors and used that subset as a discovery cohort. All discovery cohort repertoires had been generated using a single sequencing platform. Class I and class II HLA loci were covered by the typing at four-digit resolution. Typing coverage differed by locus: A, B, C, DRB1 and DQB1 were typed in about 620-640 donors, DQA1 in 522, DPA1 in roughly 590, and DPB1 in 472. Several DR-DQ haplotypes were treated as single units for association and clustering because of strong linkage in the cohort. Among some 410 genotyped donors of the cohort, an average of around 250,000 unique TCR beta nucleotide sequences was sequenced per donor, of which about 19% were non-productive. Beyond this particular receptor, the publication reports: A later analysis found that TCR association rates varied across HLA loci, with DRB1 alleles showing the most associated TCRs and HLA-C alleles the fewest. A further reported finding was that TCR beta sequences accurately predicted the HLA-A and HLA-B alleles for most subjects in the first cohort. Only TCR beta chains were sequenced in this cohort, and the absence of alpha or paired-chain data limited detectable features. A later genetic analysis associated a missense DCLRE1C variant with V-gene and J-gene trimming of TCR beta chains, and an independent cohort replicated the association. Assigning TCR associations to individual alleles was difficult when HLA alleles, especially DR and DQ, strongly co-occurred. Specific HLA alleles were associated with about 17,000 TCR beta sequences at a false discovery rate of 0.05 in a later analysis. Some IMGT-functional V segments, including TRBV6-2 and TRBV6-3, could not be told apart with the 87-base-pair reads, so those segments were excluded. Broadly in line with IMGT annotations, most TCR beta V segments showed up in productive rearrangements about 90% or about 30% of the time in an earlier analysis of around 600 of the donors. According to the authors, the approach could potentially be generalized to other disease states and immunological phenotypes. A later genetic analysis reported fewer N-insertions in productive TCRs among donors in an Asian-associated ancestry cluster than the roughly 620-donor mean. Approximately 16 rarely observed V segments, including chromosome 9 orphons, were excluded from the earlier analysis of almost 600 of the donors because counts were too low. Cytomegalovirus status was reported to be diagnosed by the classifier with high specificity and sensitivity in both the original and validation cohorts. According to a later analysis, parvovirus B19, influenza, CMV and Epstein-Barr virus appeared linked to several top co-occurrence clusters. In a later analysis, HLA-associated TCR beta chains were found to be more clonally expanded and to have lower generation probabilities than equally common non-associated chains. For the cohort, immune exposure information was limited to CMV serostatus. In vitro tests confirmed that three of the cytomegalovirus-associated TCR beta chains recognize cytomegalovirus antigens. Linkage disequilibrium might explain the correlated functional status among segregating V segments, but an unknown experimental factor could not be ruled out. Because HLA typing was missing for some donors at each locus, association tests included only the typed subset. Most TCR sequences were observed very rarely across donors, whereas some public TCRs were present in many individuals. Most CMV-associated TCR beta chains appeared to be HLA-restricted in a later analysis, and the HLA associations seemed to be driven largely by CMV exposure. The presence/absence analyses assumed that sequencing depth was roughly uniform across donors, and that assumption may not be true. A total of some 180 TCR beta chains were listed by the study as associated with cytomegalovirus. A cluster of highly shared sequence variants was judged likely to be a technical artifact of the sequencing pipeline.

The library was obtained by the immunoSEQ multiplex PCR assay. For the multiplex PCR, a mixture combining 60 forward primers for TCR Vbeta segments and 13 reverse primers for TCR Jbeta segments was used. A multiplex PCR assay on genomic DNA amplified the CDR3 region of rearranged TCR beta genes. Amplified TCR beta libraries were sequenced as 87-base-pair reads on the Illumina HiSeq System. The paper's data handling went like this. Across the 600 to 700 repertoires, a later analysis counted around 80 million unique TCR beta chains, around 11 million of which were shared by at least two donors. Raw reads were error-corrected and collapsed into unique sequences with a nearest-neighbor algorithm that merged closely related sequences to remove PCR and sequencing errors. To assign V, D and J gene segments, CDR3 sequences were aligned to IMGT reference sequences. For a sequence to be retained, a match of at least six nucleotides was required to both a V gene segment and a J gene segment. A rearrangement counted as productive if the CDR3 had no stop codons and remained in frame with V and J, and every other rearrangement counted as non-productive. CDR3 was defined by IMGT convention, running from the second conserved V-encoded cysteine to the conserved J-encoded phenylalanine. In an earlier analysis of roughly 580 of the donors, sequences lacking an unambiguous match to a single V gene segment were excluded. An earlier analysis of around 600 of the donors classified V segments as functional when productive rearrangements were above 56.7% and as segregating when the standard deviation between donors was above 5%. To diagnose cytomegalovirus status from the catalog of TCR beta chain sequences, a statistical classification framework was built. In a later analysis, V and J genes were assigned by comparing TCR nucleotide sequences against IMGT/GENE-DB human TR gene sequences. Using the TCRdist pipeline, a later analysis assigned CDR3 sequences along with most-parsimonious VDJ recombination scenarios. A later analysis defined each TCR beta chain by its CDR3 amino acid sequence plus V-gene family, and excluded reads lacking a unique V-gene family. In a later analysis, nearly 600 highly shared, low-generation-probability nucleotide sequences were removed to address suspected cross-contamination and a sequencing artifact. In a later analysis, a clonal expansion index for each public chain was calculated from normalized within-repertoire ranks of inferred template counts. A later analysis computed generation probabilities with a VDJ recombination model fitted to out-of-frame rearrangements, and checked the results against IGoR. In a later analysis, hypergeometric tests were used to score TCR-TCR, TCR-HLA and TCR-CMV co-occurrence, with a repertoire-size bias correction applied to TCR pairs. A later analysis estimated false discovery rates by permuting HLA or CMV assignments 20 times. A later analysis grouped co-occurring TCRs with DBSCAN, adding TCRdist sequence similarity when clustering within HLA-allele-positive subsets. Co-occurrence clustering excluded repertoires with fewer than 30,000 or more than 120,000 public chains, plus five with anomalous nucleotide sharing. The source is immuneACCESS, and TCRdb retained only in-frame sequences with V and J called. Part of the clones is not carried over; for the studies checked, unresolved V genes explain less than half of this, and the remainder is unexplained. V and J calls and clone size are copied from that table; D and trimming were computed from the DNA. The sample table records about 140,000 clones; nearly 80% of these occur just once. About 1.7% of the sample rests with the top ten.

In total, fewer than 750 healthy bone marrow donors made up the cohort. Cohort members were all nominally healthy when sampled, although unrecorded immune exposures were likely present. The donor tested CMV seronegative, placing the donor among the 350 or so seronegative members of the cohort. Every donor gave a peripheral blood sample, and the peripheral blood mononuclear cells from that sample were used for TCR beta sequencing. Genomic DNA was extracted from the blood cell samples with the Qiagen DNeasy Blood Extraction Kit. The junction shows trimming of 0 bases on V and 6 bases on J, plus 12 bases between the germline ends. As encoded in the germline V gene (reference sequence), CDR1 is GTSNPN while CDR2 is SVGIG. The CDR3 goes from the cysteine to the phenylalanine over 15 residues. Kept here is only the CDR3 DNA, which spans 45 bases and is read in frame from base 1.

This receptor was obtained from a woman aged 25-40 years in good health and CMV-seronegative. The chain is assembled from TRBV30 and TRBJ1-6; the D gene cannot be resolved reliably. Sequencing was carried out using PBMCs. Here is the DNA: TGTGCCTGGAGTGTACATGGAGGAGGTAATTCACCCCTCCACTTT. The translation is CAWSVHGGGNSPLHF. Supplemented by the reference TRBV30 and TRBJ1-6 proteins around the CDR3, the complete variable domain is SQTIHQWPATLVQPVGSPLSLECTVEGTSNPNLYWYRQAAGRGLQLLFYSVGIGQISSEVPQNLSASRPQDRQFILSSKKLLLSDSGFYLCAWSVHGGGNSPLHFGNGTRLTVT.